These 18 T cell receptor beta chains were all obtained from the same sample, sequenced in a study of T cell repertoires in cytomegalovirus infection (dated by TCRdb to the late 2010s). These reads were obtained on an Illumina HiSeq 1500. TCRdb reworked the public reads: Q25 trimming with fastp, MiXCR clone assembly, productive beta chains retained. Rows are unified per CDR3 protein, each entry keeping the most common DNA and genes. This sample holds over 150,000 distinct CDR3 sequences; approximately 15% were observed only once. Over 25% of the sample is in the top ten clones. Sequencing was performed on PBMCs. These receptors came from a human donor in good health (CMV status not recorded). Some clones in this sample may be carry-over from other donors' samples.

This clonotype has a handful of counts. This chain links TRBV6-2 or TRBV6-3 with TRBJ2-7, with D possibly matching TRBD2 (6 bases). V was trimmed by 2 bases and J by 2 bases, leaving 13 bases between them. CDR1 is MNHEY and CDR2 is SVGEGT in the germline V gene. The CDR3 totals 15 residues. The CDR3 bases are TGTGCCAGCAGTTACGGAGGGAGTACACCCTACGAGCAGTACTTC. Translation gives CASSYGGSTPYEQYF.

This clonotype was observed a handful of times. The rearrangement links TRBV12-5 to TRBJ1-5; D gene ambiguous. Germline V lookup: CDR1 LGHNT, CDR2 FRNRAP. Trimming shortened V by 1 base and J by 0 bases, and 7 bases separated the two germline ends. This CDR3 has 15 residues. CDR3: CASGLEGYSNQPQHF. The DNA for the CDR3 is TGTGCTAGTGGTTTGGAGGGATATAGCAATCAGCCCCAGCATTTT.

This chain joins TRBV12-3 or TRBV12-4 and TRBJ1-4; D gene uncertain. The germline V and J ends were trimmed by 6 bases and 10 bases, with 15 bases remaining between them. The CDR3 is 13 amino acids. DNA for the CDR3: TGTGCCAGCAGAGCCGCTGGGGAAGGAAAACTGTTTTTT. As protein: CASRAAGEGKLFF.

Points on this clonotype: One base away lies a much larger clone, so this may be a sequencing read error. The CDR3 region is CAGSLRTGGNQPQHF. The CDR3 coding sequence is TGTGCCGGCAGCTTAAGGACAGGGGGCAATCAGCCCCAGCATTTT. The J gene is TRBJ1-5, the V gene TRBV7-9; 9 bases agree with TRBD1. CDR1 and CDR2 from the germline V gene are SEHNR and FQNEAQ (reference sequence). CDR3 length: 15 amino acids.

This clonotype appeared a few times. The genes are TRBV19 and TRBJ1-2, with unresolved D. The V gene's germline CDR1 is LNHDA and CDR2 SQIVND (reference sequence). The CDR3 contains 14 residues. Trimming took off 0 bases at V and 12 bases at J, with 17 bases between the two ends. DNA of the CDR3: TGTGCCAGTAGTATAGATCTACTCTACCCTATTGACACCTTC. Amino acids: CASSIDLLYPIDTF.

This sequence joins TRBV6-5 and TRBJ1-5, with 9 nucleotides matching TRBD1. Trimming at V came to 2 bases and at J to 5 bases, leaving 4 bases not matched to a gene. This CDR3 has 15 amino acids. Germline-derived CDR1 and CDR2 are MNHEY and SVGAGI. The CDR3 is CASSYGTGRDQPQHF. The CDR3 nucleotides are TGTGCCAGCAGTTACGGGACAGGGAGGGATCAGCCCCAGCATTTT.

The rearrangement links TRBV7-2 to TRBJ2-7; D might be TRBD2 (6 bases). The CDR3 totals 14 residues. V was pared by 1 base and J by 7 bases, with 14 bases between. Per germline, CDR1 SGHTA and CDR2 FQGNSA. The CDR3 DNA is TGTGCCAGCAGCTTAGGGGTTAGCGCGGGGGAGCAGTACTTC. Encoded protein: CASSLGVSAGEQYF.

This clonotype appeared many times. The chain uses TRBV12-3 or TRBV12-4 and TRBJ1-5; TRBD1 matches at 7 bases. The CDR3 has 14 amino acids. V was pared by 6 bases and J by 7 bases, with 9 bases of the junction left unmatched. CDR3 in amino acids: CASRIGQVRQPQHF. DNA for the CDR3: TGTGCCAGCAGGATCGGACAGGTACGGCAGCCCCAGCATTTT.

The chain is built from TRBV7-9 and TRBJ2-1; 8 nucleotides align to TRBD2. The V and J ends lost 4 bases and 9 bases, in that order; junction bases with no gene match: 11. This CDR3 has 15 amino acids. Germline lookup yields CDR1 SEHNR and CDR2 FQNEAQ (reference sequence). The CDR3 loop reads CASSSRGREDGEQFF. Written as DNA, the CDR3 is TGTGCCAGCAGCTCACGGGGGCGGGAGGATGGTGAGCAGTTCTTC.

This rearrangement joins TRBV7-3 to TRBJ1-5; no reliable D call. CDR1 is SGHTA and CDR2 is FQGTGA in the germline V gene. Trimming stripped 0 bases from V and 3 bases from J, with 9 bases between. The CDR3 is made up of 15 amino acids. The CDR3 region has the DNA TGTGCCAGCAGCTTAACGGCAGAATCCAATCAGCCCCAGCATTTT. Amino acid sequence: CASSLTAESNQPQHF.

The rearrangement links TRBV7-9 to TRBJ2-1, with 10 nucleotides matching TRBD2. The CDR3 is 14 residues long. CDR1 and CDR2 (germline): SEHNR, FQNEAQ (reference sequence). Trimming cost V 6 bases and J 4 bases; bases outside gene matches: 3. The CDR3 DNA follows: TGTGCCAGCAGGAAGACTAGCGGGTACAATGAGCAGTTCTTC. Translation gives CASRKTSGYNEQFF.

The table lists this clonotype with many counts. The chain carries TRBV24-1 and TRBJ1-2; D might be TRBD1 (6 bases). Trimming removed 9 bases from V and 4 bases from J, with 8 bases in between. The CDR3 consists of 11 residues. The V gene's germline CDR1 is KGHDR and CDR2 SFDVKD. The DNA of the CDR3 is TGTGCCACCTCGGACAGCTATGGCTACACCTTC. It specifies CATSDSYGYTF.

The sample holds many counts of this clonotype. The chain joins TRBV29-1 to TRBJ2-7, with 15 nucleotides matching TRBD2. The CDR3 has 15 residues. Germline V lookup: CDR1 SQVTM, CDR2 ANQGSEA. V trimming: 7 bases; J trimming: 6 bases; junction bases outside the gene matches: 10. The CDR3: CSASVWTSGRGEQYF. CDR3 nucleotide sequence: TGCAGCGCTTCAGTCTGGACTAGCGGGAGGGGCGAGCAGTACTTC.

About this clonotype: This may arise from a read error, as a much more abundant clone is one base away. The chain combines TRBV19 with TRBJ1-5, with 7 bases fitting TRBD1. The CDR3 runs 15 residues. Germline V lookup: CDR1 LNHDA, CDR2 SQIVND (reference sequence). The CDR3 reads CASRQTRGSNRPQHF. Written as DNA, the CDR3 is TGTGCCAGTAGGCAGACCAGGGGGAGCAATCGGCCCCAGCATTTT.

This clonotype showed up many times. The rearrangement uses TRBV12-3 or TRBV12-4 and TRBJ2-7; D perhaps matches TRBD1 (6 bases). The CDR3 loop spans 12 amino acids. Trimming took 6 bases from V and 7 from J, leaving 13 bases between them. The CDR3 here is CASRPGTLEQYF. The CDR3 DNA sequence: TGTGCCAGCAGACCCGGGACACTTGAGCAGTACTTC.

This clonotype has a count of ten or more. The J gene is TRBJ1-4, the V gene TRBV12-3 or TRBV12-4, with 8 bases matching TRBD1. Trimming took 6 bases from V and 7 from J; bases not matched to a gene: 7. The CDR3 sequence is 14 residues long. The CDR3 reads CASRRQGATEKLFF. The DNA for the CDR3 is TGTGCCAGCAGACGCCAGGGGGCGACTGAAAAACTGTTTTTT.

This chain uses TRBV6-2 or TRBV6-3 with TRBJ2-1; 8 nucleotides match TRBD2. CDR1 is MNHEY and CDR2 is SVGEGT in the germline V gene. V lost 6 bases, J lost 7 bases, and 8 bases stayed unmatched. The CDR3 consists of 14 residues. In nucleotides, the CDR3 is TGTGCCAGCAGCACCGGGACTAGTAGGAATGAGCAGTTCTTC. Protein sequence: CASSTGTSRNEQFF.

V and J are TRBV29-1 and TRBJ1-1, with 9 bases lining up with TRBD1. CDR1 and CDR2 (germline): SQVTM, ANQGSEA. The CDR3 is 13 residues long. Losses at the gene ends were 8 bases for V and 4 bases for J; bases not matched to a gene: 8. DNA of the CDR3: TGCAGCCTCTCCGGGACAGGGCGCACTGAAGCTTTCTTT. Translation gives CSLSGTGRTEAFF.